This is a list of T cell receptor beta chains from one sample in a study of blood T cell repertoires in COVID-19. TCRdb's table, derived via immunoSEQ multiplex PCR, lists solely in-frame clones and lacks some. The repertoire includes 250,000 or so clones, about 90% of them detected once, and 2.5% to 3.5% sits in the top ten. Sequenced sample: peripheral blood. The receptors shown here come from a woman aged 60 to 75 with acute or convalescent COVID-19. CDR3s include the opening cysteine and the closing phenylalanine or tryptophan. The D gene is left open where the match is weak. The size field is filled for only some rows; it gives once, few, many or a size class.

d_gene	v_gene	abundance	j_gene	CDR3aa	CDR3nt
NA	TRBV11-2	NA	TRBJ2-7	CASTPATQLGEQYF	TGTGCCAGCACCCCAGCGACCCAACTGGGCGAGCAGTACTTC
TRBD1	TRBV27	few	TRBJ1-4	CASSQTGDKLFF	TGTGCCAGCAGTCAAACAGGGGATAAACTGTTTTTT
NA	TRBV3-1/TRBV3-2	NA	TRBJ1-1	CASSLNRQRPNTEAFF	TGTGCCAGCAGCCTAAACCGACAGCGCCCGAACACTGAAGCTTTCTTT
NA	TRBV18	NA	TRBJ1-6	CASSPGGASYNSPLHF	TGTGCCAGCTCACCAGGGGGCGCTTCCTATAATTCACCCCTCCACTTT
TRBD1	TRBV7-9	NA	TRBJ1-4	CASSTGQVPNEKLFF	TGTGCCAGCAGCACCGGACAGGTCCCTAATGAAAAACTGTTTTTT
TRBD1	TRBV18	NA	TRBJ1-2	CASSEGQGQGYTF	TGTGCCAGCTCAGAGGGACAGGGCCAGGGCTACACCTTC
TRBD2	TRBV28	NA	TRBJ2-1	CASSLYAGGPGEQFF	TGTGCCAGCAGTCTTTATGCGGGAGGGCCTGGTGAGCAGTTCTTC
TRBD1	TRBV5-8	NA	TRBJ1-5	CASSSGQDNQPQHF	TGTGCCAGCAGCTCGGGACAGGACAATCAGCCCCAGCATTTT
NA	TRBV7-2	NA	TRBJ2-7	CASSLGGVSQRFEEQYF	TGTGCCAGCAGCTTAGGCGGGGTCAGTCAACGTTTTGAAGAGCAGTACTTC
NA	TRBV6-5	NA	TRBJ1-5	CASSPRGSSNQPQHF	TGTGCCAGCAGCCCCCGGGGATCGAGCAATCAGCCCCAGCATTTT
NA	TRBV6-5	NA	TRBJ1-5	CASRAGIANGQPQHF	TGTGCCAGCAGAGCCGGGATCGCAAACGGGCAGCCCCAGCATTTT
TRBD1	TRBV2	NA	TRBJ2-7	CASNRQGAYEQYF	TGTGCCAGCAATCGGCAGGGGGCCTACGAGCAGTACTTC
TRBD1	TRBV5-1	many	TRBJ1-2	CASSWGTGRYGYTF	TGCGCCAGCAGCTGGGGGACAGGGAGGTATGGCTACACCTTC
TRBD2	TRBV6-6	once	TRBJ2-1	CASILLAGVYNEQFF	TGTGCCAGCATCCTCCTAGCGGGAGTTTACAATGAGCAGTTCTTC
TRBD2	TRBV27	NA	TRBJ2-5	CASSSRTSGRVAVTQYF	TGTGCCAGCAGTTCCCGGACTAGCGGGAGGGTTGCGGTGACCCAGTACTTC
TRBD1	TRBV6-5	NA	TRBJ2-2	CASSYRQGTGELFF	TGTGCCAGCAGTTACAGACAGGGGACCGGGGAGCTGTTTTTT
NA	TRBV5-1	NA	TRBJ1-1	CASSLMINRDNTEAFF	TGCGCCAGCAGCTTAATGATTAACAGGGATAACACTGAAGCTTTCTTT
NA	TRBV7-8	few	TRBJ1-1	CASSFTQGDTEAFF	TGTGCCAGCAGCTTCACACAGGGAGACACTGAAGCTTTCTTT
TRBD1	TRBV5-6	NA	TRBJ1-2	CASSATGGLNYGYTF	TGTGCCAGCAGCGCGACAGGGGGGCTTAACTATGGCTACACCTTC
TRBD1	TRBV6-1	NA	TRBJ1-1	CASSDRTGGNTEAFF	TGTGCCAGCAGTGATAGGACAGGGGGCAACACTGAAGCTTTCTTT